This TCR beta chain comes out of a study of human T cells and chemical hapten exposure. Study-level points and caveats: Counts of TCRs above 1 in 1000 frequency stayed unchanged with DPC sensitization.

Time point of the sample: healthy volunteer bleed at 6 weeks. From whole blood left unfractionated, total RNA was extracted. Ten or more counts support this clonotype. Its antigen is currently unknown. Germline CDR1 is SQVTM and CDR2 is ANQGSEA. V shed 5 bases and J shed 5 bases, with 22 bases lying between them. The CDR3 spans 15 residues. In the original processing: Per sample, the median was 95,638 TCRs, with values from around 25,000 to 690,000. TCRdb reprocessed the RACE reads via MiXCR and lists one record per CDR3 protein. Clone size and V and J calls follow TCRdb, not the original study. The data hold about 65,000 distinct CDR3 sequences, with 6% to 7% observed a single time.

The clonotype comes from a female donor in good health. Some clones in this sample may be carry-over from other donors' samples. What was sequenced was whole blood. This sequence joins TRBV29-1 and TRBJ2-7, with D hard to call. Written as DNA, the CDR3 is TGCAGCGTTCGCGCACGTACGGATGGGGTGGACGAGCAGTACTTC. Protein product: CSVRARTDGVDEQYF.